This T cell receptor (beta chain) came from a study of blood T cell repertoires in COVID-19. Study at large: The cDNA or gDNA used as material had been derived from T cells, B-cell-depleted T cells, or PBMCs.

J lost 5 bases, V lost 5 bases, and 8 bases had no gene match. Germline V gives CDR1 LNHDA, CDR2 SQIVND (reference sequence). This CDR3 region has 15 residues. Sequenced by immunoSEQ multiplex PCR; TCRdb stores in-frame clones only, minus some. The data contain 40,000 to 50,000 clones, over 80% of them singletons. The specimen was peripheral blood. The J gene is TRBJ2-5, the V gene TRBV19; 10 bases line up with TRBD1. The receptor comes from a woman of 80 years or more with acute or convalescent COVID-19. The CDR3 DNA sequence: TGTGCCAGTAGTGTACCGGGACAGGGGAGGGAGACCCAGTACTTC. Protein product: CASSVPGQGRETQYF.